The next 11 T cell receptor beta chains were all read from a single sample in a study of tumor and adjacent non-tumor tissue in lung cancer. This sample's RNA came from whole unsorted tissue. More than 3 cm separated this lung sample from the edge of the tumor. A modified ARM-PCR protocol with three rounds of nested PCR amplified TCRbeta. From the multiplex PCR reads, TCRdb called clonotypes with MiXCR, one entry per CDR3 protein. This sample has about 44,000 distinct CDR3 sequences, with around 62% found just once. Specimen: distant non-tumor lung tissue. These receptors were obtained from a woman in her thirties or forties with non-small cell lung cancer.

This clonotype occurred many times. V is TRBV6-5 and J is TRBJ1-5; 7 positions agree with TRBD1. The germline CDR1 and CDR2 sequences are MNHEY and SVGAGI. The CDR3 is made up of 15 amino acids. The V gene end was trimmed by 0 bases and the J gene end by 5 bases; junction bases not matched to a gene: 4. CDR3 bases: TGTGCCAGCAGTTACTCGACAGGGAATGATCAGCCCCAGCATTTT. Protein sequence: CASSYSTGNDQPQHF.

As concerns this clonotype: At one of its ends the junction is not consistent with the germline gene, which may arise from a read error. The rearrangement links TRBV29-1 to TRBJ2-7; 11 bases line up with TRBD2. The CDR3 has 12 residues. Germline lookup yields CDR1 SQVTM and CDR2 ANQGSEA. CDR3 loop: CSVEGSGGERYF. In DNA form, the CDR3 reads TGCAGCGTTGAAGGTAGCGGGGGGGAGCGGTACTTC.

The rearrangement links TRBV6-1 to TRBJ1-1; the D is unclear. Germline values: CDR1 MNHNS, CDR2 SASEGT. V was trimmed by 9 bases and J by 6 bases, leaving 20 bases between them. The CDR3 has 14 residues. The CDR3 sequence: CASKHRDGFAEAFF. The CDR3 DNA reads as TGTGCCAGTAAGCATCGGGATGGTTTCGCTGAAGCTTTCTTT.

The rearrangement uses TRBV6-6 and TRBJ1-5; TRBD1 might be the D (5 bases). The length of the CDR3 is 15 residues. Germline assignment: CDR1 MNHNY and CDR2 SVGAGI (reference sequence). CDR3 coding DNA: TGTATCAGCATAAGAGGGGCGAGCGACGGTCAGCCCCAGCATTTT. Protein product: CISIRGASDGQPQHF.

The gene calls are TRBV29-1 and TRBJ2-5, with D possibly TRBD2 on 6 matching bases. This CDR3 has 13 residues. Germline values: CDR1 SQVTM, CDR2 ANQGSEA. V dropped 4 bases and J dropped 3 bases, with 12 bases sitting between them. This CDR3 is CSVGREREETQYF. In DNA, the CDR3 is TGCAGCGTTGGCAGGGAGCGGGAAGAGACCCAGTACTTC.

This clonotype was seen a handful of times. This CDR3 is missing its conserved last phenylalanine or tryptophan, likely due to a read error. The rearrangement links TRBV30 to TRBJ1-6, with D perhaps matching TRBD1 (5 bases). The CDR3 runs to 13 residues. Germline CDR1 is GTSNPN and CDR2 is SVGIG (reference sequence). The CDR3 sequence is CAWRHDSYSPLHL. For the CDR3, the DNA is TGTGCCTGGAGACATGACAGCTATTCGCCCCTCCACCTT.

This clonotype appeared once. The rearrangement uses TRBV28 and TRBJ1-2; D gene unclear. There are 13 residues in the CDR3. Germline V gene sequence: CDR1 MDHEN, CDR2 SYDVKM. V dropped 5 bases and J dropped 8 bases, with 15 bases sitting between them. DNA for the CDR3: TGTGCCAGCAGTGAAAATCCCGTGGAGGGCTACACCTTC. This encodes CASSENPVEGYTF.

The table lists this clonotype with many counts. DNA for the CDR3: TGTGCCAGCAGCTTGGGGTACGCGCGGAACACTGAAGCTTTCTTT. It codes for CASSLGYARNTEAFF. This chain links TRBV5-4 with TRBJ1-1, with unresolved D. Per the germline V gene, CDR1 is SGHNT and CDR2 is YYREEE (reference sequence). The CDR3 is 15 amino acids. V dropped 0 bases and J dropped 1 base, with 10 bases sitting between them.

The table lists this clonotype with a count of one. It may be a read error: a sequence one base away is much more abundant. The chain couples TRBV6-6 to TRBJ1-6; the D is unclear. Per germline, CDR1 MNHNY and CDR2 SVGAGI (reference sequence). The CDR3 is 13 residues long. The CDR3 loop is CVSSSRPNSPLHF. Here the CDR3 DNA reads TGTGTCAGCAGTTCTCGACCTAATTCACCCCTCCACTTT.

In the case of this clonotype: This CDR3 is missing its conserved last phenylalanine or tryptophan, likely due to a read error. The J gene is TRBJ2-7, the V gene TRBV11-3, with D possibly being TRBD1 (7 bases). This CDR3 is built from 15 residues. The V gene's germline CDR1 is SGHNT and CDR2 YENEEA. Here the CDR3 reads CASSLGARGDYEQYL. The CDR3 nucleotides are TGCGCCAGCAGCTTAGGGGCCAGGGGGGACTACGAGCAGTACTTA.

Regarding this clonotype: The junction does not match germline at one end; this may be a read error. The CDR3 DNA is TGTGCCAGCAGTGAGTCTAGCGGGAGCTCCTACAATGAGCTGTTCTTC. It specifies CASSESSGSSYNELFF. This chain connects TRBV10-2 to TRBJ2-1, with 10 bases fitting TRBD2. Germline lookup yields CDR1 WSHSY and CDR2 SAAADI. The CDR3 totals 16 residues.